These 31 T cell receptor beta chains were all obtained from the same sample, sequenced in a study of blood T cell repertoires in COVID-19. Clones were read by immunoSEQ multiplex PCR, and TCRdb kept only the in-frame ones, dropping some. The sample records roughly 39,000 clones, over 80% being singletons. The sample taken for sequencing was peripheral blood. These receptors all come from a man between 50 and 59 years old with active or convalescent COVID-19.

Relative to its sample, this clone is medium-sized (0.01 to 0.1%). The chain couples TRBV28 to TRBJ2-7; 8 positions match TRBD2. Trimming cost V 11 bases and J 3 bases; bases outside gene matches: 12. Per the germline V gene, CDR1 is MDHEN and CDR2 is SYDVKM. This CDR3 has 14 residues. CDR3 coding DNA: TGTGCCTGCGGCTTGAGCGGGAGTTACTACGAGCAGTACTTC. Amino acid sequence: CACGLSGSYYEQYF. Filled out from reference TRBV28 and TRBJ2-7, the complete variable domain reads DVKVTQSSRYLVKRTGEKVFLECVQDMDHENMFWYRQDPGLGLRLIYFSYDVKMKEKGDIPEGYSVSREKKERFSLILESASTNQTSMYLCACGLSGSYYEQYFGPGTRLTVT.

The rearrangement links TRBV2 to TRBJ1-3, with 7 bases aligning to TRBD1. The CDR3 has 16 amino acids. The V gene end was trimmed by 4 bases and the J gene end by 0 bases; junction bases not matched to a gene: 6. The germline CDR1 and CDR2 sequences are SNHLY and FYNNEI. CDR3 loop: CASSVQGGVSGNTIYF. CDR3 coding DNA: TGTGCCAGCAGTGTGCAGGGGGGAGTCTCTGGAAACACCATATATTTT.

The genes are TRBV18 and TRBJ2-3; 7 positions agree with TRBD1. Germline V gives CDR1 KGHSH, CDR2 LQKENI. The V and J ends lost 3 bases and 2 bases, in that order; junction bases with no gene match: 2. This CDR3 comprises 14 residues. The CDR3 here is CASSPTGTTDTQYF. CDR3 DNA sequence: TGTGCCAGCTCACCGACAGGGACCACAGATACGCAGTATTTT.

This clone occurred once. The gene calls are TRBV19 and TRBJ2-5; D is possibly TRBD2 (6 bases). This CDR3 has 12 residues. Trimming removed 6 bases from V and 2 bases from J, with 7 bases in between. Germline CDR1 and CDR2: LNHDA and SQIVND (reference sequence). This chain's CDR3 is CASSRGQETQYF. CDR3 nucleotides: TGTGCCAGTAGCCGGGGGCAAGAGACCCAGTACTTC.

The genes are TRBV10-3 and TRBJ1-1; D not certain. Germline V lookup: CDR1 ENHRY, CDR2 SYGVKD. Trimming pared 4 bases from V and 1 base from J, leaving 13 bases between. The CDR3 runs 15 residues. The CDR3 here is CAISGGFNANTEAFF. CDR3 nucleotide sequence: TGTGCCATCAGTGGAGGGTTTAACGCGAACACTGAAGCTTTCTTT.

This clone showed up just once. The chain carries TRBV9 and TRBJ1-2; possible D gene TRBD1, 6 bases. Trimming stripped 0 bases from V and 7 bases from J, with 7 bases between. The CDR3 runs to 12 residues. Germline lookup yields CDR1 SGDLS and CDR2 YYNGEE. The CDR3 reads CASSVAGVGYTF. The CDR3, as DNA: TGTGCCAGCAGCGTAGCAGGGGTTGGCTACACCTTC.

The genes are TRBV7-8 and TRBJ1-4; D might be TRBD1 (5 bases). Trimming shortened V by 2 bases and J by 2 bases, and 6 bases separated the two germline ends. Germline V gene data show CDR1 as SGHVS and CDR2 as FQNEAQ. CDR3 length: 14 residues. The CDR3 region has the DNA TGTGCCAGCAGCTTACACAGGACTAATGAAAAACTGTTTTTT. It specifies CASSLHRTNEKLFF.

Here the CDR3 DNA reads TGTGCCAGCAGTGAAGGGGAGCAGCGTAATGCAGATACGCAGTATTTT. Amino acids: CASSEGEQRNADTQYF. J is TRBJ2-3 and V is TRBV2; perhaps TRBD2 as D (5 bases). The germline V gene has CDR1 SNHLY and CDR2 FYNNEI. The CDR3 has 16 residues. Trimming cost V 1 base and J 4 bases, with 15 bases left between them.

The rearrangement joins TRBV4-1 to TRBJ2-1; 9 positions match TRBD2. Germline V gene lookup returns CDR1 MGHRA and CDR2 YSYEKL. Trimming cost V 6 bases and J 5 bases; bases outside gene matches: 8. This CDR3 spans 15 amino acids. CDR3 in DNA: TGCGCCAGCAGGGGTCGGCTAGCGGGACACAATGAGCAGTTCTTC. It codes for CASRGRLAGHNEQFF.

The V and J genes are TRBV2 and TRBJ2-5, with 8 bases lining up with TRBD2. Per the germline V gene, CDR1 is SNHLY and CDR2 is FYNNEI. With 7 bases clipped from V and 1 base from J, the junction kept 5 bases outside the gene matches. There are 14 residues in the CDR3. The CDR3 DNA is TGTGCCAGCACCCCGGGGGGGTCCCAAGAGACCCAGTACTTC. Residues: CASTPGGSQETQYF.

The chain uses TRBV7-3 and TRBJ2-1, with D maybe TRBD1 (5 bases). The germline V gene encodes CDR1 SGHTA and CDR2 FQGTGA. This CDR3 is built from 13 residues. V gave up 5 bases and J gave up 7 bases, with 12 bases separating them. The CDR3: CASSLSKGNEQFF. In DNA form, the CDR3 reads TGTGCCAGCAGCCTATCAAAGGGGAATGAGCAGTTCTTC.

This chain joins TRBV6-2 or TRBV6-3 and TRBJ2-1; 8 bases match TRBD2. Germline V gene data show CDR1 as MNHEY and CDR2 as SVGEGT. V shed 6 bases, J shed 10 bases, and the junction held 17 bases outside the gene matches. The CDR3 covers 16 residues. This CDR3 reads CASSPRGAGRAYEQFF. The CDR3 DNA reads TGTGCCAGCAGCCCTAGGGGTGCCGGGAGGGCCTACGAGCAGTTCTTC.

The V call is TRBV7-9, the J call TRBJ1-2, with D maybe TRBD1 (6 bases). Germline CDR1 SEHNR, CDR2 FQNEAQ (reference sequence). Trimming took 3 bases from V and 1 from J, leaving 12 bases between them. The CDR3 consists of 15 residues. The CDR3 DNA follows: TGTGCCAGCAGCTTCTCAGGGGTCCTTAACTATGGCTACACCTTC. Protein: CASSFSGVLNYGYTF.

V is TRBV5-8 and J is TRBJ1-5; D possibly corresponds to TRBD1 (6 bases). The germline V and J ends were trimmed by 5 bases and 5 bases, with 8 bases remaining between them. The germline V gene encodes CDR1 SGHTS and CDR2 YDEGEE. The CDR3 is 12 residues long. The CDR3 region is CASRGGDQPQHF. In DNA form, the CDR3 reads TGTGCCAGCAGAGGGGGGGATCAGCCCCAGCATTTT.

Only one count was recorded for this clone. V and J are TRBV2 and TRBJ2-2; 11 bases fit TRBD2. The CDR3 is 14 amino acids. The trim removed 7 bases at V and 7 bases at J, leaving 5 bases unmatched. Germline V CDR1 and CDR2: SNHLY, FYNNEI. CDR3 in DNA: TGTGCCAGCAATCTAGCGGGAGGTGGCGGGGAGCTGTTTTTT. It is translated as CASNLAGGGGELFF.

The genes are TRBV6-5 and TRBJ1-1; D not resolved. Germline loops: CDR1 MNHEY, CDR2 SVGAGI. The CDR3 has 15 residues. V was cut by 4 bases and J by 1 base, with 13 bases left in between. This CDR3 reads CASSLQQSSNTEAFF. The CDR3 coding sequence is TGTGCCAGCAGTTTACAGCAATCATCGAACACTGAAGCTTTCTTT.

As DNA, the CDR3 is TGTGCCAGTAGTATAGTGGCAGGGAGCAATCAGCCCCAGCATTTT. It encodes CASSIVAGSNQPQHF. The chain combines TRBV19 with TRBJ1-5, with D maybe TRBD1 (5 bases). The germline V and J ends were trimmed by 1 base and 1 base, with 8 bases remaining between them. Germline CDR1 is LNHDA and CDR2 is SQIVND (reference sequence). This CDR3 is 15 amino acids long.

The rearrangement uses TRBV6-5 and TRBJ1-1; 7 nucleotides line up with TRBD1. This CDR3 spans 15 amino acids. Germline V CDR1 and CDR2: MNHEY, SVGAGI. With 0 bases clipped from V and 3 bases from J, the junction kept 4 bases outside the gene matches. The CDR3 DNA follows: TGTGCCAGCAGTTACTCTTTCCAGGGGGACACTGAAGCTTTCTTT. It is translated as CASSYSFQGDTEAFF.

The rearrangement joins TRBV28 to TRBJ2-3; 8 bases align to TRBD1. The CDR3 consists of 17 residues. Germline lookup yields CDR1 MDHEN and CDR2 SYDVKM. Trimming took 0 bases from V and 4 from J; bases not matched to a gene: 9. The CDR3 region is CASSLWDRALRPDTQYF. CDR3 DNA: TGTGCCAGCAGTTTATGGGACAGGGCCCTTCGCCCAGATACGCAGTATTTT. Using reference TRBV28 and TRBJ2-3 for the parts outside the CDR3, the full variable domain is DVKVTQSSRYLVKRTGEKVFLECVQDMDHENMFWYRQDPGLGLRLIYFSYDVKMKEKGDIPEGYSVSREKKERFSLILESASTNQTSMYLCASSLWDRALRPDTQYFGPGTRLTVL.

The chain recombines TRBV19 with TRBJ2-6; the match to TRBD1 covers 7 bases. Germline trimming cut 0 bases from V and 0 bases from J; bases unmatched to any gene: 11. Germline V gives CDR1 LNHDA, CDR2 SQIVND (reference sequence). The CDR3 totals 20 residues. The chain's CDR3 is CASSIEDRGRIVSGANVLTF. The CDR3 coding sequence is TGTGCCAGTAGTATAGAAGATAGGGGGCGTATCGTCTCTGGGGCCAACGTCCTGACTTTC.

This chain uses TRBV19 with TRBJ2-1; 8 bases are shared with TRBD2. This CDR3 spans 15 amino acids. The V gene's germline CDR1 is LNHDA and CDR2 SQIVND (reference sequence). With V trimmed by 5 bases and J by 6 bases, 9 bases remained unmatched. CDR3 loop: CASSLGTSSFNEQFF. The CDR3 bases are TGTGCCAGTAGTCTTGGGACTAGTTCGTTCAATGAGCAGTTCTTC. Looking up the rest from reference TRBV19 and TRBJ2-1 gives the full variable domain: DGGITQSPKYLFRKEGQNVTLSCEQNLNHDAMYWYRQDPGQGLRLIYYSQIVNDFQKGDIAEGYSVSREKKESFPLTVTSAQKNPTAFYLCASSLGTSSFNEQFFGPGTRLTVL.

J is TRBJ2-7 and V is TRBV15; no reliable D call. V was trimmed by 5 bases and J by 2 bases, leaving 10 bases between them. The CDR3 has 13 amino acids. From germline, CDR1 is LNHNV and CDR2 YYDKDF (reference sequence). Here the CDR3 reads CATSPSLAYEQYF. For the CDR3, the DNA is TGTGCCACCAGCCCTTCGCTAGCCTACGAGCAGTACTTC.

The V call is TRBV7-9, the J call TRBJ1-1; D is undetermined. Germline V gene lookup returns CDR1 SEHNR and CDR2 FQNEAQ (reference sequence). V shed 1 base and J shed 3 bases, with 6 bases lying between them. CDR3 length: 13 amino acids. The CDR3 reads CASSLGVDTEAFF. The CDR3 region has the DNA TGTGCCAGCAGCTTAGGTGTAGACACTGAAGCTTTCTTT. The complete variable domain, with remaining parts taken from reference TRBV7-9 and TRBJ1-1, reads DTGVSQNPRHKITKRGQNVTFRCDPISEHNRLYWYRQTLGQGPEFLTYFQNEAQLEKSRLLSDRFSAERPKGSFSTLEIQRTEQGDSAMYLCASSLGVDTEAFFGQGTRLTVV.

V gene TRBV12-3 or TRBV12-4 combines with J gene TRBJ2-7; no firm D call. Trimming pared 4 bases from V and 5 bases from J, leaving 6 bases between. The CDR3 is 11 amino acids. As DNA, the CDR3 is TGTGCCAGCAGTTCTGCGAACGAGCAGTACTTC. It is translated as CASSSANEQYF.

The J gene is TRBJ1-1, the V gene TRBV10-3, with TRBD1 matching over 9 bases. Germline trimming cut 2 bases from V and 5 bases from J; bases unmatched to any gene: 9. Germline values: CDR1 ENHRY, CDR2 SYGVKD. The CDR3 has 16 residues. For the CDR3, the DNA is TGTGCCATCAGTGAGCCGACAGGGGGTGCGGATACTGAAGCTTTCTTT. Amino acids: CAISEPTGGADTEAFF.

The chain recombines TRBV9 with TRBJ1-3; maybe TRBD1 (6 bases). Germline CDR1 SGDLS, CDR2 YYNGEE. The CDR3 contains 15 residues. The V and J ends lost 4 bases and 4 bases respectively, with 15 bases between them. Here the CDR3 reads CASSPLLGAGNTIYF. The CDR3 DNA sequence: TGTGCCAGCAGCCCCCTCTTGGGGGCAGGAAACACCATATATTTT.

The rearrangement uses TRBV2 and TRBJ1-6, with a possible D match to TRBD1 (5 bases). CDR1 and CDR2 (germline): SNHLY, FYNNEI. CDR3 length: 14 amino acids. V lost 1 base, J lost 9 bases, and 10 bases lay in between. The CDR3 bases are TGTGCCAGCAGTGAAGTGGGGGGGGGTTCACCCCTCCACTTT. Its protein is CASSEVGGGSPLHF.

This sequence joins TRBV9 and TRBJ2-5; tentative D call: TRBD1 (6 bases). This CDR3 has 15 amino acids. Per the germline V gene, CDR1 is SGDLS and CDR2 is YYNGEE. V gave up 4 bases and J gave up 1 base, with 14 bases separating them. The CDR3 nucleotides read TGTGCCAGCAGCATGACCCCGACAGGCCAAGAGACCCAGTACTTC. Protein product: CASSMTPTGQETQYF.

This rearrangement joins TRBV7-2 to TRBJ1-4, with no clear D. The CDR3 spans 15 residues. The germline gives CDR1 SGHTA, CDR2 FQGNSA. V gave up 0 bases and J gave up 4 bases, with 9 bases separating them. CDR3 protein: CASSLALQFNEKLFF. In DNA form, the CDR3 reads TGTGCCAGCAGCTTAGCGCTACAGTTTAATGAAAAACTGTTTTTT. Drawing the rest from reference TRBV7-2 and TRBJ1-4, the complete variable domain is GAGVSQSPSNKVTEKGKDVELRCDPISGHTALYWYRQSLGQGLEFLIYFQGNSAPDKSGLPSDRFSAERTGGSVSTLTIQRTQQEDSAVYLCASSLALQFNEKLFFGSGTQLSVL.

V gene TRBV2 combines with J gene TRBJ2-3, with D tentatively TRBD2 (6 bases). Germline lookup yields CDR1 SNHLY and CDR2 FYNNEI. The CDR3 has 14 residues. The V gene lost 3 bases and the J gene lost 5 bases, with 12 bases spanning the gap. Here the CDR3 DNA reads TGTGCCAGCAGTGAGATACTAGCAGGAGATACGCAGTATTTT. As protein: CASSEILAGDTQYF.

CDR3 sequence reads: CASSPLNQGGQPQHF. The CDR3 DNA reads TGTGCCAGCTCACCACTGAACCAGGGAGGTCAGCCCCAGCATTTT. The genes are TRBV18 and TRBJ1-5; tentatively, D is TRBD1 (5 bases). Germline V gives CDR1 KGHSH, CDR2 LQKENI. This CDR3 spans 15 amino acids. V was pared by 1 base and J by 6 bases, with 13 bases between.